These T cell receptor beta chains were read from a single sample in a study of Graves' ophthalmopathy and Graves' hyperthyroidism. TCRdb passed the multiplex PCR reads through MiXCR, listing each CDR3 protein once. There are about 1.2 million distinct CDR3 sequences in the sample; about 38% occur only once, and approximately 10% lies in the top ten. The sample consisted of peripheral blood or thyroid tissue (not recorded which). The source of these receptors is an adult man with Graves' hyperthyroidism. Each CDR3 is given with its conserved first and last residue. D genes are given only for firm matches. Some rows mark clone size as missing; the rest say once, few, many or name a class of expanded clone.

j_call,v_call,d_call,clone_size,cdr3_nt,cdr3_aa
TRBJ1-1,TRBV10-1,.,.,TGCGCCAGCAGTGAGTCTGGGGAGGACACTGAAGCTTTCTTT,CASSESGEDTEAFF
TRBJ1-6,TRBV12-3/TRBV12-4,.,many,TGTGCCAGCAGTCAGACAGACTATAATTCACCCCTCCACTTT,CASSQTDYNSPLHF
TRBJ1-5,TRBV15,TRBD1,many,TGTGCCACCAGCGGTGAACAGGGGGGTGATCAGCCCCAGCATTTT,CATSGEQGGDQPQHF
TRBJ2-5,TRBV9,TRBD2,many,TGTGCCAGCAGTACATCAGCGGGGGGGCAGTGGGAGACCCAGTACTTC,CASSTSAGGQWETQYF
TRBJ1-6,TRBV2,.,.,TGTGCCAGCACTTTAGGGGGGTCATCACCCTTCCACTTT,CASTLGGSSPFHF
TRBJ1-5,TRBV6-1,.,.,TGTGCCAGCAGTTACTCTCTGGATCAGCCCCAGCATTTT,CASSYSLDQPQHF
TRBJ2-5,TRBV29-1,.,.,TGCAGCGTTGAAGTCAGGGAACAGCAAGAGACCCAGTACTTC,CSVEVREQQETQYF
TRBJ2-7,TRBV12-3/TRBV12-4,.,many,TGTGCCAGCAGTTTTGGTGGTAACAACTACGAGCAGTACTTC,CASSFGGNNYEQYF
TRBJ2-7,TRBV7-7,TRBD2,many,TGTGCAAGTAGCGGGAGAGCCGGGGGCGAGCAGTACTTC,CASSGRAGGEQYF
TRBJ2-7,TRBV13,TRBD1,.,TGTGCCAGCAGCTTGGCGGGACAGGGAACCCACGAGCAGTACTTC,CASSLAGQGTHEQYF
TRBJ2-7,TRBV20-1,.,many,TGCAGTGCTAGGGGGGCAGGGAATTCCTACGAGCAGTACTTC,CSARGAGNSYEQYF
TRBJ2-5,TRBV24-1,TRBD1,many,TGTGCCACCAGTGCATCCCTTAAGGGGGCCCAAGAGACCCAGTACTTC,CATSASLKGAQETQYF
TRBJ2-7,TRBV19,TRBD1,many,TGTGCCAGTACCCTCTCGGGACAGGGTTGGACCGAGCAGTACTTC,CASTLSGQGWTEQYF
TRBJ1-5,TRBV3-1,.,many,TGTGCCAGCAGCCAGGGGGACGGCAATCAGCCCCAGCATTTT,CASSQGDGNQPQHF
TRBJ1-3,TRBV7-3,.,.,TGTGCCAGCTCACCGGCAGGGGAGAAATATGGAAACACCATATATTTT,CASSPAGEKYGNTIYF
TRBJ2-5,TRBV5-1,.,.,TGCGCCAGCAGCTTGGGTTCTCTTGAGACCCAGTACTTC,CASSLGSLETQYF
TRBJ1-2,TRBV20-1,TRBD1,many,TGCAGTGCTAGTGAGGACAGGGCTAACTATGGCTACACCTTC,CSASEDRANYGYTF
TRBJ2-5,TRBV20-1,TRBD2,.,TGCAGTGCTAGAAAAGTAGCGGGACAAGAGACCCAGTACTTC,CSARKVAGQETQYF